This TCR beta chain was sequenced in a study of read filtering for tumor transcriptome and immune sequencing. About the research overall: Whole-transcriptome libraries were prepared after DNase treatment. IR-seq gave about 3.5 to 10.27 million TCR reads per sample; RNA-seq gave about 80 to 1,300. Study-level results: RNA-seq captured clonotypes less deeply and reliably than IR-seq. Single-read clonotypes: about 81.9% of IR-seq clonotypes (about 4% of reads), almost 75% of RNA-seq clonotypes (44.6% of reads).

The library was built from roughly 400 ng RNA with molecular barcoded adaptors for alpha/delta and beta/gamma chains. Each CDR3 protein gets one entry after TCRdb re-called the reads with MiXCR. The sample holds over 7,500 distinct CDR3 sequences, 16% seen once. Turning to this clonotype: The target antigen is unknown.

V was pared by 1 base and J by 4 bases, with 10 bases of the junction left unmatched. Germline loops: CDR1 SGHAT, CDR2 FQNNGV. The CDR3 is 17 residues long. The chain combines TRBV11-2 with TRBJ2-1; 7 nucleotides line up with TRBD2. Sequences were obtained from a population of CD138-negative cells sorted from bone marrow. The receptor's source is a donor aged 40 or older with multiple myeloma. In DNA, the CDR3 is TGTGCCAGCAGCTTAGGGGGCAGAACGGGGGGATACAATGAGCAGTTCTTC. The encoded protein is CASSLGGRTGGYNEQFF. The whole variable domain, filled in from reference TRBV11-2 and TRBJ2-1, reads EAGVAQSPRYKIIEKRQSVAFWCNPISGHATLYWYQQILGQGPKLLIQFQNNGVVDDSQLPKDRFSAERLKGVDSTLKIQPAKLEDSAVYLCASSLGGRTGGYNEQFFGPGTRLTVL.